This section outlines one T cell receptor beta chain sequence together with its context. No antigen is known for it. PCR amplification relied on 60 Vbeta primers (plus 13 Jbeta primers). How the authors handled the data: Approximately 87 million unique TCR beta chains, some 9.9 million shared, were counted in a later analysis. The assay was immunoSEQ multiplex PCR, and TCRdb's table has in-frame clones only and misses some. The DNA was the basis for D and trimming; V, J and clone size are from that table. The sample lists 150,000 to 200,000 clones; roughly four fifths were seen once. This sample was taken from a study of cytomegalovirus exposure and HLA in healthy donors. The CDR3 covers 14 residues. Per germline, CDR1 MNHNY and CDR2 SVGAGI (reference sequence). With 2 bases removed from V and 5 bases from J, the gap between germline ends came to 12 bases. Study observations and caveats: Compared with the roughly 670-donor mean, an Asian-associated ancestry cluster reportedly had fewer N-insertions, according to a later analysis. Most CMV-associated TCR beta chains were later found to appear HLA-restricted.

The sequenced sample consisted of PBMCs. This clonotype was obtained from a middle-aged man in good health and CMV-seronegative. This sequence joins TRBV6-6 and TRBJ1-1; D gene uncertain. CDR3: CASSYTPEGTEAFF. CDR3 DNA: TGTGCCAGCAGTTACACCCCAGAGGGAACTGAAGCTTTCTTT.